A single sample is the source of the 5 T cell receptor beta chains below, sequenced in a study of T cell responses to AZD1222 COVID-19 vaccine. Produced via immunoSEQ multiplex PCR; TCRdb's table is partial and in-frame only. The table records over 75,000 clones, about 92% of them present only once. The specimen was peripheral blood, collected on day 0 of AZD1222 vaccination. These receptors originate from an adult in good health.

V usage is TRBV14 and J usage is TRBJ1-2; unclear D gene. The CDR3 loop spans 15 amino acids. Per the germline V gene, CDR1 is SGHDN and CDR2 is FVKESK. V dropped 1 base and J dropped 4 bases, with 13 bases sitting between them. CDR3 protein: CASSQGQGFVYGYTF. CDR3 in DNA: TGTGCCAGCAGCCAAGGTCAAGGGTTCGTCTATGGCTACACCTTC.

The chain has TRBV10-1 and TRBJ2-7; D not resolved. The V end was cut by 0 bases, the J end by 7 bases, with 10 bases between. From germline, CDR1 is WNHNN and CDR2 SYGVQD (reference sequence). The CDR3 is 13 residues long. CDR3 in amino acids: CASSESSTAEQYF. The CDR3, as DNA: TGCGCCAGCAGTGAGTCAAGTACGGCGGAGCAGTACTTC.

The chain links TRBV7-9 to TRBJ1-2; D possibly corresponds to TRBD1 (6 bases). V lost 5 bases to trimming and J lost 2 bases, with 12 bases between them. The CDR3 is 14 residues long. Germline V gene sequence: CDR1 SEHNR, CDR2 FQNEAQ (reference sequence). The CDR3 coding sequence is TGTGCCAGCAGCAAACAGGGTGTAAACTATGGCTACACCTTC. This codes for CASSKQGVNYGYTF.

The chain uses TRBV28 and TRBJ1-2; possibly TRBD1 for D (5 bases). Germline-derived CDR1 and CDR2 are MDHEN and SYDVKM. The CDR3 has 13 residues. V lost 3 bases and J lost 4, with 9 bases in between. CDR3 sequence reads: CASSFSGSYGYTF. The CDR3 coding sequence is TGTGCCAGCAGTTTCTCAGGGAGCTATGGCTACACCTTC.

This clone was seen only once. V is TRBV27 and J is TRBJ2-1, with TRBD2 matching over 10 bases. Germline loops: CDR1 MNHEY, CDR2 SMNVEV (reference sequence). With V trimmed by 2 bases and J by 9 bases, 10 bases remained unmatched. This CDR3 comprises 16 residues. The CDR3 loop is CASSLRLAGGGGEQFF. In DNA form, the CDR3 reads TGTGCCAGCAGTTTACGACTAGCGGGCGGAGGCGGTGAGCAGTTCTTC.